This T cell receptor beta chain is from a study of OX40 agonist ivuxolimab in advanced cancers. For the study at large: Every 2 weeks, ivuxolimab was infused into the patients intravenously at between 0.01 and 10 mg/kg. Eligibility admitted prior anti-PD-1, anti-PD-L1 or anti-CTLA-4 therapy; about 39% had some.

Comments on this clone: Its matching antigen is unknown.

Using immunoSEQ multiplex PCR, the repertoire was profiled, and TCRdb retains in-frame clones only, with some absent. This sample has about 25,000 clones, with 80% to 90% found just once. Sampled blood was obtained at baseline, cycle 4 day 1, and cycle 7 day 1. Regarding the study as a whole: Low normalized clonal expansion also occurred in some nonresponding patients.

The CDR3 is 13 residues long. Trimming took off 1 base at V and 5 bases at J, with 8 bases between the two ends. Germline values: CDR1 SQVTM, CDR2 ANQGSEA. The specimen was CD4+ or CD8+ T cells sorted from blood, collected in a trial of the OX40 agonist ivuxolimab. The TCR originated in an adult with an advanced solid tumor such as melanoma, head and neck, liver or kidney cancer. This chain links TRBV29-1 with TRBJ2-2; a weak D match, TRBD2 (5 bases). CDR3 amino acids: CSVEGGGTGELFF. DNA of the CDR3: TGCAGCGTTGAAGGTGGAGGAACCGGGGAGCTGTTTTTT.